Each of the 29 T cell receptor beta chains below was sequenced from the same sample in a study of blood T cell repertoires in COVID-19. TCRdb keeps only in-frame clones here, not all; method: immunoSEQ multiplex PCR. The sample lists approximately 150,000 clones, approximately 79% occurring once. Sequenced input: PBMCs or T cells enriched from blood (not recorded which). These receptors originate from a man aged 40-49 years with acute COVID-19.

The sample holds one count of this clone. The genes are TRBV5-1 and TRBJ2-3, with D possibly matching TRBD1 (6 bases). The germline CDR1 and CDR2 sequences are SGHRS and YFSETQ. This CDR3 comprises 14 residues. Trimming pared 4 bases from V and 5 bases from J, leaving 14 bases between. The CDR3: CASSVGTILDTQYF. In DNA form, the CDR3 reads TGCGCCAGCAGCGTGGGGACAATTCTAGATACGCAGTATTTT.

The CDR3 nucleotides are TGTGCCAGCAGCTCACCCGGGACTAGCGGGAGGGGGAGCACAGATACGCAGTATTTT. Its protein product is CASSSPGTSGRGSTDTQYF. The rearrangement uses TRBV9 and TRBJ2-3, with 16 nucleotides matching TRBD2. J gave up 0 bases and V 4 bases, and 8 bases lay outside the gene matches. CDR1 is SGDLS, CDR2 YYNGEE, per germline. The CDR3 contains 19 residues.

The chain employs TRBV11-2 and TRBJ2-1; tentatively, D is TRBD1 (5 bases). Trimming shortened V by 1 base and J by 6 bases, and 10 bases separated the two germline ends. The CDR3 runs 14 residues. In germline, CDR1 is SGHAT, CDR2 FQNNGV. The CDR3 sequence is CASSLVVRVNEQFF. The CDR3 region has the DNA TGTGCCAGCAGCTTAGTGGTCAGGGTCAATGAGCAGTTCTTC. The entire variable domain, with the rest obtained from reference TRBV11-2 and TRBJ2-1, is as follows: EAGVAQSPRYKIIEKRQSVAFWCNPISGHATLYWYQQILGQGPKLLIQFQNNGVVDDSQLPKDRFSAERLKGVDSTLKIQPAKLEDSAVYLCASSLVVRVNEQFFGPGTRLTVL.

The CDR3 loop reads CASSPGEGNNSPLHF. CDR3 bases: TGTGCCAGCAGCCCGGGAGAGGGGAACAATTCACCCCTCCACTTT. V and J are TRBV11-1 and TRBJ1-6; TRBD1 might be the D (5 bases). V was trimmed by 5 bases and J by 7 bases, leaving 15 bases between them. The CDR3 totals 15 residues. Germline CDR1 is SGHAT and CDR2 is FQDESV (reference sequence).

This sequence joins TRBV5-4 and TRBJ1-3, with a possible D match to TRBD1 (6 bases). There are 14 residues in the CDR3. The germline V gene encodes CDR1 SGHNT and CDR2 YYREEE (reference sequence). The germline V and J ends were trimmed by 0 bases and 6 bases, with 10 bases remaining between them. The CDR3 DNA is TGTGCCAGCAGCTTGGACAGGGTTCAAAACACCATATATTTT. It encodes CASSLDRVQNTIYF.

V gene TRBV28 combines with J gene TRBJ2-5, with D hard to call. This CDR3 is 14 amino acids long. Trimming removed 6 bases at V and 2 bases at J, with 13 bases between. Germline V gene sequence: CDR1 MDHEN, CDR2 SYDVKM. The CDR3 DNA follows: TGTGCCAGCAGCACCCAGGTGCAGCAAGAGACCCAGTACTTC. Protein sequence: CASSTQVQQETQYF. The full variable domain, its missing parts supplied by reference TRBV28 and TRBJ2-5, is DVKVTQSSRYLVKRTGEKVFLECVQDMDHENMFWYRQDPGLGLRLIYFSYDVKMKEKGDIPEGYSVSREKKERFSLILESASTNQTSMYLCASSTQVQQETQYFGPGTRLLVL.

As DNA, the CDR3 is TGTGCCAGCAGCCAAGGGCAGGGCTTACTTAATGAGCAGTTCTTC. This encodes CASSQGQGLLNEQFF. The rearrangement links TRBV3-1 (or the pseudogene TRBV3-2) to TRBJ2-1, with D tentatively TRBD1 (5 bases). This CDR3 region has 15 residues. The germline gives CDR1 LGHDT, CDR2 YNNKEL (reference sequence). Trimming removed 1 base at V and 7 bases at J, with 14 bases between.

The chain has TRBV15 and TRBJ2-7; D gene ambiguous. There are 14 residues in the CDR3. CDR1 is LNHNV, CDR2 YYDKDF, per germline (reference sequence). The V and J ends lost 1 base and 0 bases respectively, with 7 bases between them. The CDR3 protein is CATSRVSVSYEQYF. Here the CDR3 DNA reads TGTGCCACCAGCAGAGTTTCAGTCTCCTACGAGCAGTACTTC.

The chain has TRBV6-2 or TRBV6-3 and TRBJ2-7, with a possible D match to TRBD1 (6 bases). This CDR3 has 15 amino acids. Germline lookup yields CDR1 MNHEY and CDR2 SVGEGT. The V and J ends lost 4 bases and 2 bases respectively, with 15 bases between them. The CDR3: CASSSLPTGTYEQYF. Written as DNA, the CDR3 is TGTGCCAGCAGTTCCCTCCCGACAGGCACCTACGAGCAGTACTTC.

V is TRBV3-1 (or the pseudogene TRBV3-2) and J is TRBJ2-2; possibly TRBD1 for D (6 bases). Trimming took off 6 bases at V and 5 bases at J, with 16 bases between the two ends. The CDR3 extends over 15 amino acids. CDR1 LGHDT and CDR2 YNNKEL come from the germline V gene (reference sequence). CDR3 nucleotide sequence: TGTGCCAGCAGGCCCGGGACAAGTCTTACCGGGGAGCTGTTTTTT. Amino acids: CASRPGTSLTGELFF.

This sequence joins TRBV5-1 and TRBJ2-3, with 10 bases lining up with TRBD2. The CDR3 extends over 15 amino acids. The germline CDR1 and CDR2 sequences are SGHRS and YFSETQ. With V trimmed by 2 bases and J by 1 base, 1 base remained unmatched. CDR3 residues: CASSFSGGGTDTQYF. CDR3 sequence (DNA): TGCGCCAGCAGCTTCAGCGGGGGGGGCACAGATACGCAGTATTTT.

The chain recombines TRBV12-3 or TRBV12-4 with TRBJ2-3; a possible D gene is TRBD1 (5 bases). The CDR3 runs 12 residues. V was cut by 1 base and J by 7 bases, with 6 bases left in between. In DNA form, the CDR3 reads TGTGCCAGCAGTTTAGAGGGGCATACGCAGTATTTT. Its translation is CASSLEGHTQYF.

The chain carries TRBV7-2 and TRBJ2-3, with TRBD1 identical over 12 bases. V shed 1 base, J shed 7 bases, and the junction held 12 bases outside the gene matches. Germline values: CDR1 SGHTA, CDR2 FQGNSA. There are 18 residues in the CDR3. The CDR3 here is CASSLVLGSGTGGNTQYF. CDR3 in DNA: TGTGCCAGCAGCTTAGTTCTCGGGTCGGGGACAGGGGGCAATACGCAGTATTTT. The complete variable domain, with remaining parts taken from reference TRBV7-2 and TRBJ2-3, reads GAGVSQSPSNKVTEKGKDVELRCDPISGHTALYWYRQSLGQGLEFLIYFQGNSAPDKSGLPSDRFSAERTGGSVSTLTIQRTQQEDSAVYLCASSLVLGSGTGGNTQYFGPGTRLTVL.

The chain couples TRBV18 to TRBJ2-2; 9 bases are shared with TRBD2. The V and J ends lost 4 bases and 3 bases, in that order; junction bases with no gene match: 9. The CDR3 totals 17 residues. Germline V lookup: CDR1 KGHSH, CDR2 LQKENI. Written as DNA, the CDR3 is TGTGCCAGCTCACGGAGAGGCGGGGGGGCCGACACCGGGGAGCTGTTTTTT. Amino acids: CASSRRGGGADTGELFF. Using reference TRBV18 and TRBJ2-2 for the parts outside the CDR3, the full variable domain is NAGVMQNPRHLVRRRGQEARLRCSPMKGHSHVYWYRQLPEEGLKFMVYLQKENIIDESGMPKERFSAEFPKEGPSILRIQQVVRGDSAAYFCASSRRGGGADTGELFFGEGSRLTVL.

As DNA, the CDR3 is TGCGCCAGCAGCTTTAGCGGGGAGTCATGGGATGAGCAGTTCTTC. Translating it yields CASSFSGESWDEQFF. The rearrangement links TRBV5-1 to TRBJ2-1; 8 positions match TRBD2. V lost 2 bases, J lost 8 bases, and 9 bases stayed unmatched. The germline V gene has CDR1 SGHRS and CDR2 YFSETQ. The CDR3 runs to 15 residues.

This chain uses TRBV11-2 with TRBJ1-2; TRBD1 matches 9 bases. The junction had 2 bases not matched to a gene; V was cut back by 1 base and J by 5 bases. Germline V gene data show CDR1 as SGHAT and CDR2 as FQNNGV. This CDR3 has 14 residues. The CDR3 loop reads CASSLGTGVYGYTF. In nucleotides, the CDR3 is TGTGCCAGCAGCTTAGGGACAGGGGTGTATGGCTACACCTTC.

This chain joins TRBV6-5 and TRBJ2-7; tentatively, D is TRBD2 (5 bases). V was pared by 6 bases and J by 0 bases, with 15 bases between. The CDR3 contains 15 residues. Looked up from germline, CDR1 is MNHEY and CDR2 is SVGAGI. This CDR3 reads CASRTSAEGSYEQYF. DNA of the CDR3: TGTGCCAGCAGGACCTCCGCAGAGGGCTCCTACGAGCAGTACTTC.

This chain connects TRBV28 to TRBJ2-7, with 9 bases lining up with TRBD1. The V segment lost 3 bases and the J segment 7 bases; nucleotides outside the gene matches: 7. The CDR3 has 14 residues. Germline CDR1 MDHEN, CDR2 SYDVKM. The CDR3 here is CASSLGTGHQEQYF. In DNA, the CDR3 is TGTGCCAGCAGTTTGGGGACAGGGCATCAAGAGCAGTACTTC.

V and J are TRBV27 and TRBJ2-7, with 7 nucleotides matching TRBD2. V was pared by 4 bases and J by 5 bases, with 17 bases of the junction left unmatched. CDR3 length equals 17 residues. CDR1 is MNHEY and CDR2 is SMNVEV in the germline V gene (reference sequence). CDR3 bases: TGTGCCAGCAGTTCTCCCGGAGCGGGACTGCCTTTCAACGAGCAGTACTTC. This gives the protein CASSSPGAGLPFNEQYF.

The CDR3, as DNA: TGTGCCAGCCACGGGGGGGCGGGAGAAAAACTGTTTTTT. Its translation: CASHGGAGEKLFF. J is TRBJ1-4 and V is TRBV12-3 or TRBV12-4, with D possibly TRBD1 on 6 matching bases. The CDR3 contains 13 residues. Trimming took 8 bases from V and 8 from J, leaving 15 bases between them.

This chain links TRBV18 with TRBJ1-3, with D possibly matching TRBD1 (6 bases). The length of the CDR3 is 16 residues. From germline, CDR1 is KGHSH and CDR2 LQKENI. V lost 3 bases and J lost 4, with 16 bases in between. The CDR3 region has the DNA TGTGCCAGCTCACCCCGACAGGAAGGGGGAGGAAACACCATATATTTT. It is translated as CASSPRQEGGGNTIYF.

The chain carries TRBV25-1 and TRBJ2-3; D gene uncertain. The CDR3 contains 15 residues. V was shortened by 5 bases and J by 0 bases, with 12 bases between the two germline ends. Germline CDR1 is MGHDK and CDR2 is SYGVNS. CDR3: CASSQQLSSTDTQYF. CDR3 coding DNA: TGTGCCAGCAGTCAACAGCTTTCTAGCACAGATACGCAGTATTTT.

This clone came up a few times. V usage is TRBV5-1 and J usage is TRBJ2-7; D is uncertain. This CDR3 has 15 amino acids. The V gene lost 0 bases and the J gene lost 7 bases, with 17 bases spanning the gap. CDR1 and CDR2 (germline): SGHRS, YFSETQ. The CDR3 nucleotides read TGCGCCAGCAGCTTGGCCCCCGGGTCCGATGGGGAGCAGTACTTC. Protein product: CASSLAPGSDGEQYF.

The chain uses TRBV6-2 or TRBV6-3 and TRBJ2-1; 13 nucleotides agree with TRBD2. The CDR3 loop spans 16 amino acids. Germline V gene sequence: CDR1 MNHEY, CDR2 SVGEGT. V lost 5 bases, J lost 2 bases, and 3 bases stayed unmatched. The CDR3 is CASSDGLAGAYNEQFF. CDR3 DNA: TGTGCCAGCAGTGACGGACTAGCGGGGGCCTACAATGAGCAGTTCTTC.

This clone was seen only a few times. In nucleotides, the CDR3 is TGTGCCAGCAGTTACTCCCACAGGGTATCAGAACCCCAGCATTTT. Residues: CASSYSHRVSEPQHF. The chain recombines TRBV6-5 with TRBJ1-5; a weak D match, TRBD1 (6 bases). With 0 bases removed from V and 10 bases from J, the gap between germline ends came to 16 bases. The germline V gene encodes CDR1 MNHEY and CDR2 SVGAGI. The CDR3 totals 15 residues.

The CDR3 loop reads CASSDSGGVEEKLFF. The DNA of the CDR3 is TGTGCCAGCAGTGACTCAGGGGGCGTTGAGGAAAAACTGTTTTTT. The chain recombines TRBV25-1 with TRBJ1-4, with 8 bases that match TRBD1. The CDR3 has 15 amino acids. Germline V gives CDR1 MGHDK, CDR2 SYGVNS. After removal of 3 bases from V and 8 bases from J, the junction contained 8 bases not matched to a gene.

The chain uses TRBV14 and TRBJ1-6, with D possibly matching TRBD1 (6 bases). Deletions cut 3 bases from V and 9 bases from J, with 24 bases between. Germline CDR1 and CDR2: SGHDN and FVKESK. This CDR3 is 18 amino acids long. Written as DNA, the CDR3 is TGTGCCAGCAGCCACGGGCCTGAGGGACATGGGAAGACTTCACCCCTCCACTTT. It is translated as CASSHGPEGHGKTSPLHF.

A single count supports this clone. This chain joins TRBV2 and TRBJ1-3, with no clear D. V lost 5 bases and J 0 bases, leaving 8 bases between the germline ends. This CDR3 is 14 amino acids long. The V gene's germline CDR1 is SNHLY and CDR2 FYNNEI. The CDR3 nucleotides are TGTGCCAGCAGTATAGCTGGCTCTGGAAACACCATATATTTT. It codes for CASSIAGSGNTIYF.

The chain is built from TRBV5-1 and TRBJ2-1; D gene unclear. This CDR3 region has 15 residues. Deletions cut 0 bases from V and 8 bases from J, with 15 bases between. CDR1 and CDR2 (germline): SGHRS, YFSETQ. The CDR3 protein is CASSLEWPLLDEQFF. Written as DNA, the CDR3 is TGCGCCAGCAGCTTGGAATGGCCCCTTCTCGATGAGCAGTTCTTC.